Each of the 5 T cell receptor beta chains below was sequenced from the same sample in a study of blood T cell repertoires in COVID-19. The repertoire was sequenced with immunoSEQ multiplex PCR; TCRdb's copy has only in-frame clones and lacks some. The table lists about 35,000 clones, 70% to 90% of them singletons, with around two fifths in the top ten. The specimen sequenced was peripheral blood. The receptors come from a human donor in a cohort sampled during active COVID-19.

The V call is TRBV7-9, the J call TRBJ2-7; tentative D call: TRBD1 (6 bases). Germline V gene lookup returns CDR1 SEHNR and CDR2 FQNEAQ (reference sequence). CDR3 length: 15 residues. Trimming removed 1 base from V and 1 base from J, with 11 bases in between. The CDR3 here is CASSLGQAISYEQYF. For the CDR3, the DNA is TGTGCCAGCAGCTTAGGACAGGCCATTTCCTACGAGCAGTACTTC. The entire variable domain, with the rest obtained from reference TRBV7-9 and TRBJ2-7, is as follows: DTGVSQNPRHKITKRGQNVTFRCDPISEHNRLYWYRQTLGQGPEFLTYFQNEAQLEKSRLLSDRFSAERPKGSFSTLEIQRTEQGDSAMYLCASSLGQAISYEQYFGPGTRLTVT.

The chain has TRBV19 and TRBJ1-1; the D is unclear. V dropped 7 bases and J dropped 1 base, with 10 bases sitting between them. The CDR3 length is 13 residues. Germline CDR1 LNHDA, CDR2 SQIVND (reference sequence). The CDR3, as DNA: TGTGCCAGTAAGGAGGCCACGAACACTGAAGCTTTCTTT. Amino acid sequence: CASKEATNTEAFF.

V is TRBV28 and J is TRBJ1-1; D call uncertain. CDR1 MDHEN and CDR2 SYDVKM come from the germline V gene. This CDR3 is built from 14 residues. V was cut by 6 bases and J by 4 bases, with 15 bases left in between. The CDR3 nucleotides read TGTGCCAGCAGAGGGCCTCGGGGAAGCACTGAAGCTTTCTTT. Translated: CASRGPRGSTEAFF.

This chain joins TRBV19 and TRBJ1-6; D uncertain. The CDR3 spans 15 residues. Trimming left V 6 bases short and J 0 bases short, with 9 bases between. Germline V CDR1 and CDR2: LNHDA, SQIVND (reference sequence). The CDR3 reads CASRQVSSYNSPLHF. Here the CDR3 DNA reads TGTGCCAGTAGGCAGGTCAGCTCCTATAATTCACCCCTCCACTTT.

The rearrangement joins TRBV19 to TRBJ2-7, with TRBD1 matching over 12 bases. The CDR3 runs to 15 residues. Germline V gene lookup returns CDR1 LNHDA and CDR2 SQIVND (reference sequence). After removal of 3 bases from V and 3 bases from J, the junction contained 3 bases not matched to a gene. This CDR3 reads CASSIGTGGYYEQYF. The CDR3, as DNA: TGTGCCAGTAGTATTGGGACAGGGGGCTACTACGAGCAGTACTTC.